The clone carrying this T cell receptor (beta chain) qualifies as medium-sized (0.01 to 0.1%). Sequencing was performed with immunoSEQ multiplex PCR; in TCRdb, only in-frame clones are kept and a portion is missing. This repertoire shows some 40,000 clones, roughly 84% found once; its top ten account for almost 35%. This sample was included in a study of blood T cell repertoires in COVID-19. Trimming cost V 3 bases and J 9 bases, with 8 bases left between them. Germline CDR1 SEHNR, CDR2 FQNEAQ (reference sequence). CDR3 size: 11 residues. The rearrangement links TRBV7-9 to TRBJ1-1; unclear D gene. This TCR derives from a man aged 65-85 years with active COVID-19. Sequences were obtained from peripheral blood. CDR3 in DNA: TGTGCCAGCAGCTTTGGTACAAAAGCTTTCTTT. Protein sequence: CASSFGTKAFF.